The T cell receptor beta chain described here comes from a study of T cells in Graves' hyperthyroidism and ophthalmopathy. Across the whole study: The blood sample was taken at first diagnosis, before treatment began. General observations from the study: The blood repertoire included most of the expanded thyroid clonotypes above 0.001.

Ophthalmopathy cases scored 3 or more on the Clinical Activity Score and 4 or more on NOSPECS grade, with duration below 3 months. The diagnostic basis comprised clinical symptoms, serum thyroxine and TRAb, thyroid ultrasound and orbital computed tomography. In this sample, this clonotype turned up a few times. The antigen is not known. Using RNA transcripts as the source, TCR beta CDR3 regions were amplified. Initially, a first-round RT-PCR of the TCR CDR3 employed the HTBI primer set. One entry per CDR3 protein results from TCRdb running MiXCR on the multiplex PCR reads. Of about 640,000 distinct CDR3 sequences in the sample, roughly 14% are singletons; the top ten hold under 15%. Germline V gives CDR1 LGHNA, CDR2 YSLEER. V was cut by 0 bases and J by 10 bases, with 15 bases left in between. The CDR3 spans 14 residues.

Sequenced sample: blood. The chain employs TRBV4-3 and TRBJ1-1; maybe TRBD1 (5 bases). The receptor was isolated from a woman aged 50 to 60 with Graves' ophthalmopathy. The CDR3 loop reads CASSQDDLRDGAFF. The CDR3 bases are TGCGCCAGCAGCCAAGATGACTTGAGGGACGGAGCTTTCTTT.